A single sample is the source of the 14 T cell receptor beta chains below, sequenced in a study of post-analysis software for immune sequencing data. Study findings and constraints: Patients had higher frequencies than controls of about five TRBV segments, including TRBV5-6, TRBV5-1 and TRBV20-1.

Included in the TCR beta cDNA libraries were unique molecular identifiers. TCRdb re-analysed the PCR reads in MiXCR, keeping a single row per CDR3 protein. The sample holds about 540,000 distinct CDR3 sequences; around 31% are singletons and the top ten take 4.5% to 7.5%. Antigens for these TCRs are unknown. Input material: blood. These receptors were obtained from a girl between 2 and 17 years old with multiple sclerosis.

The gene calls are TRBV6-1 and TRBJ2-7; D remains ambiguous. The J call could be wrong; TRBJ2-5 is a better fit for the DNA end. The CDR3 is 13 amino acids. Looked up from germline, CDR1 is MNHNS and CDR2 is SASEGT. CDR3 in DNA: TGTGCCAGCAGCCCTGAGATATTGGAGACCCAGTACTTC. Translation: CASSPEILETQYF.

The chain recombines TRBV20-1 with TRBJ2-5; 8 nucleotides agree with TRBD2. This CDR3 contains 15 residues. Trimming took 5 bases from V and 1 from J; bases not matched to a gene: 9. Germline V gives CDR1 DFQATT, CDR2 SNEGSKA (reference sequence). The CDR3 here is CSAYARGRIQETQYF. The CDR3 DNA reads TGCAGTGCTTACGCCCGCGGGAGGATCCAAGAGACCCAGTACTTC.

The CDR3 loop reads CASGREQFF. The CDR3 coding sequence is TGTGCCAGCGGCCGGGAGCAGTTCTTC. This rearrangement joins TRBV6-1 to TRBJ2-1; no clear D. Trimming stripped 8 bases from V and 10 bases from J, with 6 bases between. The CDR3 contains 9 residues. CDR1 and CDR2 from the germline V gene are MNHNS and SASEGT.

This clonotype has only one observation. The chain couples TRBV27 to TRBJ2-1, with D unresolved. V was trimmed by 6 bases and J by 6 bases, leaving 18 bases between them. The germline CDR1 and CDR2 sequences are MNHEY and SMNVEV (reference sequence). This CDR3 is 15 amino acids long. This CDR3 reads CASSLGKILSNEQFF. The CDR3, as DNA: TGTGCCAGCAGCTTAGGGAAAATATTGAGCAATGAGCAGTTCTTC.

This clonotype was detected ten times or more. V usage is TRBV20-1 and J usage is TRBJ1-1; D possibly corresponds to TRBD1 (5 bases). The germline gives CDR1 DFQATT, CDR2 SNEGSKA (reference sequence). Trimming took off 0 bases at V and 0 bases at J, with 17 bases between the two ends. This CDR3 spans 17 amino acids. CDR3 protein: CSARDVFGGGMNTEAFF. The CDR3 DNA is TGCAGTGCTAGAGACGTTTTTGGGGGTGGTATGAACACTGAAGCTTTCTTT.

This clonotype was observed a few times. The chain couples TRBV29-1 to TRBJ2-5; 11 bases are a match to TRBD2. The CDR3 consists of 13 residues. CDR1 is SQVTM and CDR2 is ANQGSEA in the germline V gene. With 8 bases clipped from V and 1 base from J, the junction kept 3 bases outside the gene matches. The CDR3 spells CSLGLAAQETQYF. As DNA, the CDR3 is TGCAGCTTGGGACTAGCGGCCCAAGAGACCCAGTACTTC.

This clonotype was counted only a few times. V and J are TRBV10-3 and TRBJ2-7, with D tentatively TRBD2 (5 bases). Germline lookup yields CDR1 ENHRY and CDR2 SYGVKD. The CDR3 consists of 15 residues. Trimming took 1 base from V and 0 from J, leaving 10 bases between them. The CDR3 DNA reads as TGTGCCATCAGTGAGTTTCTGGGGAGCTCCTACGAGCAGTACTTC. This encodes CAISEFLGSSYEQYF.

The V gene is TRBV24-1, the J gene TRBJ2-1; D tentatively fits TRBD1 or TRBD2 (5 bases each). The CDR3 spans 14 residues. Germline V gives CDR1 KGHDR, CDR2 SFDVKD. V lost 1 base and J lost 9, with 12 bases in between. Here the CDR3 DNA reads TGTGCCACCAGTGATTTCCGGGGTAGGGGTGAGCAGTTCTTC. Protein: CATSDFRGRGEQFF.

This clonotype has only a few counts. CDR3 loop: CAISARPQETQYF. The CDR3 DNA reads TGTGCCATCAGTGCCCGCCCTCAAGAGACCCAGTACTTC. The V gene is TRBV10-3, the J gene TRBJ2-5; D is ambiguous. V was pared by 4 bases and J by 2 bases, with 8 bases between. CDR3 length: 13 residues. The germline V gene has CDR1 ENHRY and CDR2 SYGVKD.

The chain couples TRBV20-1 to TRBJ2-1; D may match TRBD1 or TRBD2 (5 bases each). The CDR3 spans 18 residues. Trimming left V 3 bases short and J 1 base short, with 22 bases between. Germline CDR1 reads DFQATT; CDR2 reads SNEGSKA (reference sequence). CDR3 DNA: TGCAGTGCTAGGTTCGTTACGAGGGCCCCAGGGTCCTACAATGAGCAGTTCTTC. This gives the protein CSARFVTRAPGSYNEQFF.

This clonotype was seen a few times. The genes are TRBV12-3 or TRBV12-4 and TRBJ2-3; 7 bases map to TRBD1. The CDR3 length is 15 residues. The junction had 13 bases not matched to a gene; V was cut back by 6 bases and J by 7 bases. The chain's CDR3 is CASSPQGVVGYTQYF. DNA of the CDR3: TGTGCCAGCAGCCCCCAGGGGGTCGTCGGTTATACGCAGTATTTT.

The chain combines TRBV12-3 or TRBV12-4 with TRBJ1-4, with 10 bases identical to TRBD1. The CDR3 is 20 amino acids. After removal of 3 bases from V and 0 bases from J, the junction contained 13 bases not matched to a gene. The CDR3, as DNA: TGTGCCAGCAGTTTTTCTTACCGGGACAGGGGCCCAGCAACTAATGAAAAACTGTTTTTT. It specifies CASSFSYRDRGPATNEKLFF.

CDR3 protein: CASSWGTLLETQYF. CDR3 nucleotide sequence: TGTGCCAGCAGCTGGGGGACATTGCTCGAGACCCAGTACTTC. The chain couples TRBV7-2 to TRBJ2-5, with a weak D call TRBD1 (6 bases). Trimming stripped 4 bases from V and 5 bases from J, with 14 bases between. The germline gives CDR1 SGHTA, CDR2 FQGNSA. This CDR3 spans 14 amino acids.

This rearrangement joins TRBV6-5 to TRBJ2-7; D may be TRBD2 (6 bases). CDR3 length equals 15 residues. CDR1 and CDR2 from the germline V gene are MNHEY and SVGAGI. Trimming stripped 5 bases from V and 2 bases from J, with 16 bases between. This CDR3 reads CASSLERRGPYEQYF. CDR3 nucleotides: TGTGCCAGCAGTCTTGAAAGGAGGGGTCCCTACGAGCAGTACTTC.